The 3 T cell receptor beta chains reported below all come from one sample, sequenced in a study of T and B cells in COVID-19 patients. TRB was amplified from around 250-460 ng of blood genomic DNA. TRB rearrangements were amplified by multiplex PCR with BIOMED2 TRB-A/B primers. TCRdb reprocessed the multiplex PCR reads with MiXCR, giving one entry per CDR3 protein. The top ten hold approximately 1% of the sample, which has about 15,000 distinct CDR3 sequences, around 30% seen once. Sequencing was done on a sample of blood. These receptors originate from a human donor who had recovered from COVID-19.

The V gene is TRBV7-2, the J gene TRBJ2-2; D unresolved. The CDR3 is 13 residues long. The V and J ends lost 4 bases and 0 bases respectively, with 3 bases between them. Germline V gene sequence: CDR1 SGHTA, CDR2 FQGNSA. CDR3 loop: CASSYSNTGELFF. DNA for the CDR3: TGTGCCAGCAGCTATTCGAACACCGGGGAGCTGTTTTTT.

The V and J genes are TRBV5-4 and TRBJ2-2, with 7 bases identical to TRBD1. V shed 4 bases, J shed 0 bases, and the junction held 0 bases outside the gene matches. This CDR3 has 14 amino acids. Germline CDR1 SGHNT, CDR2 YYREEE (reference sequence). For the CDR3, the DNA is TGTGCCAGCAGCCAGGGGGCGAACACCGGGGAGCTGTTTTTT. This codes for CASSQGANTGELFF.

The chain uses TRBV4-3 and TRBJ1-2; D is ambiguous. CDR3 length equals 13 residues. In germline, CDR1 is LGHNA, CDR2 YSLEER. With 4 bases removed from V and 8 bases from J, the gap between germline ends came to 14 bases. The CDR3 sequence is CASSPGRVGGYTF. The CDR3 coding sequence is TGCGCCAGCAGCCCAGGACGCGTCGGGGGCTACACCTTC.